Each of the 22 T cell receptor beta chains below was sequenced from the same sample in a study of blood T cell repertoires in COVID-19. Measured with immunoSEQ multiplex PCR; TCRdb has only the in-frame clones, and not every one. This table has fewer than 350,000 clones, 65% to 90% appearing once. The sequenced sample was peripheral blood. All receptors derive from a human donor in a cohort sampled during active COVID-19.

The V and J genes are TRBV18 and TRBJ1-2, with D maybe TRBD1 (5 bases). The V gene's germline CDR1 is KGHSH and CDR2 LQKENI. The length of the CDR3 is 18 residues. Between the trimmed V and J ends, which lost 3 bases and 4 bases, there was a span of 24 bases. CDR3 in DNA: TGTGCCAGCTCACCGCCAGGCAGGGCGCTCTCCAATGGCTATGGCTACACCTTC. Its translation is CASSPPGRALSNGYGYTF. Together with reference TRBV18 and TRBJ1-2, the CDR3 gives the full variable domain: NAGVMQNPRHLVRRRGQEARLRCSPMKGHSHVYWYRQLPEEGLKFMVYLQKENIIDESGMPKERFSAEFPKEGPSILRIQQVVRGDSAAYFCASSPPGRALSNGYGYTFGSGTRLTVV.

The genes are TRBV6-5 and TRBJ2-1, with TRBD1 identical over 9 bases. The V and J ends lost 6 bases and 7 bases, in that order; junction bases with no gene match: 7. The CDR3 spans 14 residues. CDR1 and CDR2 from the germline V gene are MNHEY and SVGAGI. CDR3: CASRSTGGKNEQFF. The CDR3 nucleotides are TGTGCCAGCAGGTCGACAGGGGGTAAGAATGAGCAGTTCTTC.

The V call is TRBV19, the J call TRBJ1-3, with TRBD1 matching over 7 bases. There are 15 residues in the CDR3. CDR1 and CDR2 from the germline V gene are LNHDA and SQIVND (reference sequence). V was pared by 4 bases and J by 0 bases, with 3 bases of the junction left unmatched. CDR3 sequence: CASSTGQSSGNTIYF. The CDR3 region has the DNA TGTGCCAGTAGTACGGGACAGAGCTCTGGAAACACCATATATTTT. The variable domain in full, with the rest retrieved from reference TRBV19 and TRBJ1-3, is DGGITQSPKYLFRKEGQNVTLSCEQNLNHDAMYWYRQDPGQGLRLIYYSQIVNDFQKGDIAEGYSVSREKKESFPLTVTSAQKNPTAFYLCASSTGQSSGNTIYFGEGSWLTVV.

CDR3 nucleotides: TGTGCCAGCAGCCAACCCGACAGGGGCGCCTACGAGCAGTACTTC. It is translated as CASSQPDRGAYEQYF. This chain connects TRBV3-1 (or the pseudogene TRBV3-2) to TRBJ2-7; TRBD1 matches 8 bases. Per germline, CDR1 LGHDT and CDR2 YNNKEL (reference sequence). V gave up 2 bases and J gave up 2 bases; unmatched junction bases: 5. CDR3 length: 15 residues.

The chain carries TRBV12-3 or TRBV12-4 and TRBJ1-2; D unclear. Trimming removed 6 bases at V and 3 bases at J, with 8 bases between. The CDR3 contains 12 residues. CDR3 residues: CASRRTDYGYTF. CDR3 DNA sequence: TGTGCCAGCAGGCGAACAGACTATGGCTACACCTTC.

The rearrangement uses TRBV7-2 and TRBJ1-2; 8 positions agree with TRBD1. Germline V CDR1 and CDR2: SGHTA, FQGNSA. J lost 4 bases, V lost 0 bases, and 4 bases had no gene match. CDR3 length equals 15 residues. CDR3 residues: CASSLAAGTGYGYTF. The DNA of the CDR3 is TGTGCCAGCAGCTTAGCGGCCGGGACAGGCTATGGCTACACCTTC.

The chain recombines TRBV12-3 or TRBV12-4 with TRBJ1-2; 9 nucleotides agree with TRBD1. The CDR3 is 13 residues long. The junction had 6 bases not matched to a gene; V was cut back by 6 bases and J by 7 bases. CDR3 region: CASRGTGGFGYTF. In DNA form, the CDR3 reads TGTGCCAGCAGGGGAACAGGGGGCTTTGGCTACACCTTC.

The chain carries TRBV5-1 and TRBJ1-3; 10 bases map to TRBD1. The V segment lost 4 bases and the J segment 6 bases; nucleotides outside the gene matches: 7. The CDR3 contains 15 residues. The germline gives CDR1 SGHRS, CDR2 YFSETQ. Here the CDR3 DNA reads TGCGCCAGCAGCCCTTCGGGACAGGGGTCAAACACCATATATTTT. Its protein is CASSPSGQGSNTIYF. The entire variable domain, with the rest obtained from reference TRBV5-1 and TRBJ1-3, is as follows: KAGVTQTPRYLIKTRGQQVTLSCSPISGHRSVSWYQQTPGQGLQFLFEYFSETQRNKGNFPGRFSGRQFSNSRSEMNVSTLELGDSALYLCASSPSGQGSNTIYFGEGSWLTVV.

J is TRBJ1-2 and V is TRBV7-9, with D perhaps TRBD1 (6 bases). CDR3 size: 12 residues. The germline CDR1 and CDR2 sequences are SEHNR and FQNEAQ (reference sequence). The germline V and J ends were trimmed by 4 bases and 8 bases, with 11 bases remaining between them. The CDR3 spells CASSWNRDGYTF. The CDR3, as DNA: TGTGCCAGCAGCTGGAACAGGGACGGCTACACCTTC.

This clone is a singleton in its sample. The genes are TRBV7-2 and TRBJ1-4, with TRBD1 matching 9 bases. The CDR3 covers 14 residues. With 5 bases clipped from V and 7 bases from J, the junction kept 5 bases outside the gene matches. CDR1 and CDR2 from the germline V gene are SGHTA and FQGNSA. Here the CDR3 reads CASSLTGGSEKLFF. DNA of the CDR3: TGTGCCAGCAGCCTGACAGGGGGGTCTGAAAAACTGTTTTTT.

In DNA form, the CDR3 reads TGTGCTAGTGGTTTAAACAACATGCCGAATTCACCCCTCCACTTT. This codes for CASGLNNMPNSPLHF. The chain joins TRBV12-5 to TRBJ1-6; D is ambiguous. CDR3 length: 15 amino acids. V lost 3 bases and J lost 7, with 13 bases in between. Germline values: CDR1 LGHNT, CDR2 FRNRAP. Full variable domain (remainder filled in from reference TRBV12-5 and TRBJ1-6): DARVTQTPRHKVTEMGQEVTMRCQPILGHNTVFWYRQTMMQGLELLAYFRNRAPLDDSGMPKDRFSAEMPDATLATLKIQPSEPRDSAVYFCASGLNNMPNSPLHFGNGTRLTVT.

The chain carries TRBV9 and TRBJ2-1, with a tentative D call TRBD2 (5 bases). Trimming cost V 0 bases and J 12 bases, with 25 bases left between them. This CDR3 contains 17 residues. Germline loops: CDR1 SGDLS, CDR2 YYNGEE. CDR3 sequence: CASSVGSLAPFPRGQFF. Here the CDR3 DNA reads TGTGCCAGCAGCGTAGGGAGTTTAGCGCCGTTCCCCCGCGGGCAGTTCTTC.

CDR3 region: CASSLEGLGQPLYGYTF. CDR3 nucleotides: TGCGCCAGCAGCTTGGAGGGATTGGGGCAGCCCCTATATGGCTACACCTTC. J is TRBJ1-2 and V is TRBV5-1; D might be TRBD1 (5 bases). The CDR3 spans 17 residues. Germline assignment: CDR1 SGHRS and CDR2 YFSETQ. Trimming took off 0 bases at V and 5 bases at J, with 20 bases between the two ends. The full variable domain, its missing parts supplied by reference TRBV5-1 and TRBJ1-2, is KAGVTQTPRYLIKTRGQQVTLSCSPISGHRSVSWYQQTPGQGLQFLFEYFSETQRNKGNFPGRFSGRQFSNSRSEMNVSTLELGDSALYLCASSLEGLGQPLYGYTFGSGTRLTVV.

The DNA for the CDR3 is TGTGCCAGCAGCCCTTACGCGGGGAGCTACAATGAGCAGTTCTTC. Translating it yields CASSPYAGSYNEQFF. The rearrangement uses TRBV9 and TRBJ2-1, with D tentatively TRBD2 (6 bases). The germline V gene has CDR1 SGDLS and CDR2 YYNGEE. V was clipped by 4 bases and J by 3 bases, with 14 bases between them. The CDR3 runs to 15 residues. The full variable domain, its missing parts supplied by reference TRBV9 and TRBJ2-1, is DSGVTQTPKHLITATGQRVTLRCSPRSGDLSVYWYQQSLDQGLQFLIQYYNGEERAKGNILERFSAQQFPDLHSELNLSSLELGDSALYFCASSPYAGSYNEQFFGPGTRLTVL.

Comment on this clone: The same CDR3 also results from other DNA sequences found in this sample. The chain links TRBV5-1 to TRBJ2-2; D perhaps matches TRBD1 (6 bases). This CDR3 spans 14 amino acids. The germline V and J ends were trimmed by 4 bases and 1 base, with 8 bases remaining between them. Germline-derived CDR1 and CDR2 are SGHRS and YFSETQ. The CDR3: CASSPGQNTGELFF. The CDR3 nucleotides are TGCGCCAGCAGCCCGGGACAGAACACCGGGGAGCTGTTTTTT.

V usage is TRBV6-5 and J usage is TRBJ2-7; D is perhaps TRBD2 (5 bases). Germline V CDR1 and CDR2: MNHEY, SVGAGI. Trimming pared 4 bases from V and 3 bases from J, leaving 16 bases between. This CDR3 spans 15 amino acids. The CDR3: CASSSQSSIIYEQYF. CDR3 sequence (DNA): TGTGCCAGCAGTTCCCAATCTAGCATTATCTACGAGCAGTACTTC.

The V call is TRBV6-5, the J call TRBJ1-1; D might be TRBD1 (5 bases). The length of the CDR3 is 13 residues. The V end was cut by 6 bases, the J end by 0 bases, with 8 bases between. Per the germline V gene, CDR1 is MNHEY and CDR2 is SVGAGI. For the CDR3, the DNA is TGTGCCAGCAGATCAGGGTTGAACACTGAAGCTTTCTTT. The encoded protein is CASRSGLNTEAFF.

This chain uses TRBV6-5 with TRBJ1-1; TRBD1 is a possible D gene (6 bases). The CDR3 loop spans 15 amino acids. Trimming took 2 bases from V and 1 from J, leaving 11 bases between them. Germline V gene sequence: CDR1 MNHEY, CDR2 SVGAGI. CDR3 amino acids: CASSYLSTGNTEAFF. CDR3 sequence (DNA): TGTGCCAGCAGTTACCTCTCGACAGGGAACACTGAAGCTTTCTTT.

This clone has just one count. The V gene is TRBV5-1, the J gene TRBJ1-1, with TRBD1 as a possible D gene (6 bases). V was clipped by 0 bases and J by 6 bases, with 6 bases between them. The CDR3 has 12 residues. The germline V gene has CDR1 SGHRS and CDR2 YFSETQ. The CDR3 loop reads CASSLEGAEAFF. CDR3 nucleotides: TGCGCCAGCAGCTTGGAGGGGGCTGAAGCTTTCTTT.

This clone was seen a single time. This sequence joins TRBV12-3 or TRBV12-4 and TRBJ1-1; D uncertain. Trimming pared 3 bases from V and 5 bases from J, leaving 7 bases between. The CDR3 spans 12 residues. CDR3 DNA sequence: TGTGCCAGCAGTTTTTTCGGGACTGAAGCTTTCTTT. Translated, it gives CASSFFGTEAFF.

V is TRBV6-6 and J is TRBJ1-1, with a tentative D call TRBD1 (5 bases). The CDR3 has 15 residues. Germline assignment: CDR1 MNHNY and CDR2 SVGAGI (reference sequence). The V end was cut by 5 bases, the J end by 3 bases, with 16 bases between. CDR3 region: CASSGGTVRYTEAFF. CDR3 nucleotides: TGTGCCAGCAGTGGGGGGACCGTCCGGTACACTGAAGCTTTCTTT.

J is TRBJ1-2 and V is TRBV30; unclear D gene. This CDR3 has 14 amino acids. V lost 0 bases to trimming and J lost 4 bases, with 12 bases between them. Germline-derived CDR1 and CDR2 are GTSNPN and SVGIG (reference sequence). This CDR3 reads CAWSVLGISYGYTF. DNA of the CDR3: TGTGCCTGGAGTGTACTCGGGATTTCCTATGGCTACACCTTC.